This T cell receptor (beta chain) was documented in a study of blood T cell repertoires in COVID-19. Study details: Specimens from acute and convalescent COVID-19 originated in the United States, Italy and Spain. PBMCs, B-cell-depleted T cells, or T cells were the source of the cDNA or gDNA that made up the material.

Original methodology: Amplification of reference gene primers provided the estimated nucleated cell counts. Method: immunoSEQ multiplex PCR; TCRdb's copy keeps in-frame clones and lacks some. V, J and clone size reflect that table, while D and trimming were determined from the DNA. The profile covers some 59,000 clones, with 90% to 95% appearing a single time and around 4.2% taken by the ten largest. This clone appeared once. The CDR3 is 13 residues long. V dropped 6 bases and J dropped 2; count of bases not matched to a gene: 4. Germline V CDR1 and CDR2: SQVTM, ANQGSEA. The material sequenced was peripheral blood. This clonotype was obtained from a man aged 50 to 60 with acute or convalescent COVID-19. The rearrangement links TRBV29-1 to TRBJ1-2; 9 bases match TRBD1. CDR3 coding DNA: TGCAGCGTCACCGGACAGGGGAACTATGGCTACACCTTC. Residues: CSVTGQGNYGYTF.